The 30 T cell receptor beta chains in this list originate from one sample, sequenced in a study of neoadjuvant anti-PD-1 for oral cavity cancer. Libraries were prepared by immunoSEQ multiplex PCR; TCRdb keeps only in-frame clonotypes and omits some of them. The table includes about 14,000 clones, roughly three fifths detected once. Sequences were derived from PBMCs, sampled before nivolumab (anti-PD-1) treatment. The receptors were sampled from a person aged 35-79 years with oral cavity squamous cell carcinoma.

The V gene is TRBV6-1, the J gene TRBJ1-5; no clear D. V was cut by 0 bases and J by 6 bases, with 3 bases left in between. The CDR3 sequence is 12 residues long. In germline, CDR1 is MNHNS, CDR2 SASEGT. The CDR3 loop reads CASSEALQPQHF. The CDR3 coding sequence is TGTGCCAGCAGTGAAGCTCTTCAGCCCCAGCATTTT.

This clone appeared once. The chain employs TRBV6-1 and TRBJ2-4, with a tentative D call TRBD1 (6 bases). The CDR3 contains 17 residues. V lost 0 bases, J lost 2 bases, and 14 bases lay in between. Germline V gene lookup returns CDR1 MNHNS and CDR2 SASEGT. CDR3: CASSEAGRGRSKNIQYF. The CDR3 nucleotides are TGTGCCAGCAGTGAAGCGGGCAGGGGCCGGTCCAAAAACATTCAGTACTTC.

There are a few counts of this clone. Written as DNA, the CDR3 is TGTGCCAGCAGCTTAGGTTCGGGGGAAGGTGGCTACACCTTC. Translating gives CASSLGSGEGGYTF. The chain has TRBV11-2 and TRBJ1-2; D possibly corresponds to TRBD1 (5 bases). The CDR3 contains 14 residues. The V and J ends lost 1 base and 7 bases respectively, with 13 bases between them. Germline V CDR1 and CDR2: SGHAT, FQNNGV.

This chain links TRBV6-5 with TRBJ2-7, with a tentative D call TRBD2 (5 bases). This CDR3 has 15 residues. The V gene's germline CDR1 is MNHEY and CDR2 SVGAGI. V dropped 2 bases and J dropped 3 bases, with 14 bases sitting between them. The CDR3 reads CASSYGWGSDYEQYF. CDR3 sequence (DNA): TGTGCCAGCAGTTACGGATGGGGTAGCGACTACGAGCAGTACTTC.

The chain links TRBV7-3 to TRBJ2-1; 8 bases align to TRBD2. Germline assignment: CDR1 SGHTA and CDR2 FQGTGA. Germline trimming cut 1 base from V and 2 bases from J; bases unmatched to any gene: 4. This CDR3 has 16 amino acids. The CDR3 loop reads CASSLRAGVTYNEQFF. The DNA of the CDR3 is TGTGCCAGCAGCTTAAGAGCGGGGGTCACCTACAATGAGCAGTTCTTC.

The chain couples TRBV4-2 to TRBJ2-7; D might be TRBD2 (6 bases). This CDR3 spans 16 amino acids. V was clipped by 0 bases and J by 2 bases, with 14 bases between them. CDR1 and CDR2 from the germline V gene are LGHNA and YNFKEQ. Here the CDR3 reads CASSQEGGKRPYEQYF. CDR3 bases: TGTGCCAGCAGCCAAGAGGGCGGGAAGAGGCCCTACGAGCAGTACTTC.

This clone came up once. The gene calls are TRBV19 and TRBJ2-3, with D possibly TRBD2 on 6 matching bases. CDR3 length: 17 amino acids. Trimming took 3 bases from V and 6 from J, leaving 22 bases between them. CDR1 and CDR2 from the germline V gene are LNHDA and SQIVND (reference sequence). The CDR3 DNA reads TGTGCCAGTAGTATGGGCGGGATCTCGGTCCGGTGGGATACGCAGTATTTT. It yields the protein CASSMGGISVRWDTQYF.

The chain carries TRBV11-2 and TRBJ2-3; D gene uncertain. V lost 2 bases and J 2 bases, leaving 2 bases between the germline ends. CDR1 and CDR2 from the germline V gene are SGHAT and FQNNGV. This CDR3 region has 12 residues. Here the CDR3 reads CASSLFTDTQYF. CDR3 sequence (DNA): TGTGCCAGCAGCTTATTCACAGATACGCAGTATTTT.

This chain uses TRBV7-3 with TRBJ2-7, with TRBD1 matching over 7 bases. The trim removed 4 bases at V and 13 bases at J, leaving 13 bases unmatched. CDR1 and CDR2 (germline): SGHTA, FQGTGA. The CDR3 is 13 amino acids. CDR3 nucleotides: TGTGCCAGCAGCTCAATCCTGGGACAGCCAGCATACTTC. Translated: CASSSILGQPAYF.

V is TRBV6-6 and J is TRBJ1-2, with 9 bases fitting TRBD1. Germline V gene data show CDR1 as MNHNY and CDR2 as SVGAGI (reference sequence). This CDR3 comprises 15 residues. V trimming: 2 bases; J trimming: 0 bases; junction bases outside the gene matches: 1. The CDR3 spells CASSYRTGANYGYTF. CDR3 coding DNA: TGTGCCAGCAGTTACCGGACAGGGGCTAACTATGGCTACACCTTC.

The rearrangement joins TRBV5-1 to TRBJ1-2; no clear D gene. Trimming removed 4 bases from V and 7 bases from J, with 8 bases in between. Germline V lookup: CDR1 SGHRS, CDR2 YFSETQ. The CDR3 loop spans 11 amino acids. CDR3 loop: CASSGRSGYTF. The CDR3, as DNA: TGCGCCAGCAGCGGTCGGAGTGGCTACACCTTC.

The chain couples TRBV6-1 to TRBJ2-7; D uncertain. Trimming took 6 bases from V and 3 from J, leaving 12 bases between them. Germline V CDR1 and CDR2: MNHNS, SASEGT. This CDR3 comprises 13 residues. CDR3 protein: CASRTVEFYEQYF. CDR3 coding DNA: TGTGCCAGCAGGACGGTCGAATTCTACGAGCAGTACTTC.

This chain connects TRBV18 to TRBJ1-2; D may be TRBD1 (6 bases). The CDR3 totals 15 residues. Germline V gene sequence: CDR1 KGHSH, CDR2 LQKENI. Deletions cut 0 bases from V and 6 bases from J, with 14 bases between. CDR3 nucleotides: TGTGCCAGCTCACCACCCGGATGGGGGCATGATGGCTACACCTTC. Its protein product is CASSPPGWGHDGYTF.

The rearrangement uses TRBV7-8 and TRBJ2-3; 7 nucleotides match TRBD2. V lost 3 bases to trimming and J lost 2 bases; unmatched junction nucleotides: 11. CDR1 SGHVS and CDR2 FQNEAQ come from the germline V gene. The CDR3 is made up of 17 amino acids. CDR3 in DNA: TGTGCCAGCAGCTTCATCCTCCCGGGGGGAAACACAGATACGCAGTATTTT. This codes for CASSFILPGGNTDTQYF.

The CDR3 region has the DNA TGTGCCAGTAGGACTAGGACTAGCGGGACGGGGGGCTGCTCCTACGAGCAGTACTTC. Encoded protein: CASRTRTSGTGGCSYEQYF. This chain connects TRBV19 to TRBJ2-7; 12 bases are shared with TRBD2. V trimming: 6 bases; J trimming: 0 bases; junction bases outside the gene matches: 15. This CDR3 is 19 amino acids long. Germline values: CDR1 LNHDA, CDR2 SQIVND (reference sequence).

This clone was detected only a few times. The V gene is TRBV28, the J gene TRBJ1-5; TRBD1 matches at 7 bases. V gave up 6 bases and J gave up 7 bases; unmatched junction bases: 12. Germline CDR1 reads MDHEN; CDR2 reads SYDVKM. There are 15 residues in the CDR3. CDR3 sequence: CASSKGGAGGQPQHF. CDR3 nucleotide sequence: TGTGCCAGCAGCAAAGGGGGCGCGGGAGGACAGCCCCAGCATTTT.

The CDR3 protein is CATSRDRGFAEAFF. In DNA form, the CDR3 reads TGTGCCACCAGCAGAGACAGGGGATTCGCTGAAGCTTTCTTT. V usage is TRBV15 and J usage is TRBJ1-1; D perhaps matches TRBD1 (6 bases). This CDR3 is built from 14 residues. V shed 0 bases and J shed 6 bases, with 11 bases lying between them. CDR1 and CDR2 (germline): LNHNV, YYDKDF (reference sequence). The entire variable domain, with the rest obtained from reference TRBV15 and TRBJ1-1, is as follows: DAMVIQNPRYQVTQFGKPVTLSCSQTLNHNVMYWYQQKSSQAPKLLFHYYDKDFNNEADTPDNFQSRRPNTSFCFLDIRSPGLGDTAMYLCATSRDRGFAEAFFGQGTRLTVV.

The chain has TRBV27 and TRBJ2-2, with D unresolved. The germline V gene encodes CDR1 MNHEY and CDR2 SMNVEV (reference sequence). Trimming took 2 bases from V and 4 from J, leaving 5 bases between them. The CDR3 length is 13 residues. CDR3 residues: CASSLLPTGELFF. The CDR3 DNA is TGTGCCAGCAGTTTACTCCCCACCGGGGAGCTGTTTTTT.

This sequence joins TRBV19 and TRBJ1-6; tentatively, D is TRBD1 (5 bases). Deletions cut 7 bases from V and 12 bases from J, with 16 bases between. Germline-derived CDR1 and CDR2 are LNHDA and SQIVND (reference sequence). The CDR3 runs 13 residues. CDR3 residues: CASTLGRDQPLHF. The CDR3 DNA sequence: TGTGCCAGTACTCTCGGTAGGGACCAACCCCTCCACTTT.

This sequence joins TRBV7-8 and TRBJ2-1, with 9 bases that match TRBD2. CDR1 is SGHVS and CDR2 is FQNEAQ in the germline V gene. The CDR3 runs 17 residues. J gave up 7 bases and V 4 bases, and 14 bases lay outside the gene matches. The CDR3 spells CASSSSVNSGGQNEQFF. CDR3 in DNA: TGTGCCAGCAGCTCCTCCGTCAACAGCGGGGGGCAAAATGAGCAGTTCTTC.

The gene calls are TRBV7-2 and TRBJ2-4; no clear D. Germline V gene lookup returns CDR1 SGHTA and CDR2 FQGNSA. Deletions cut 5 bases from V and 11 bases from J, with 13 bases between. The CDR3 contains 12 residues. CDR3 sequence (DNA): TGTGCCAGCAGCCCTGGTGATAGGGTTCAGTACTTC. Protein product: CASSPGDRVQYF.

The chain carries TRBV29-1 and TRBJ1-1; D remains ambiguous. This CDR3 region has 14 residues. Germline CDR1 reads SQVTM; CDR2 reads ANQGSEA. Trimming stripped 5 bases from V and 1 base from J, with 14 bases between. DNA for the CDR3: TGCAGCGTTATACTCCGGGTTCCGAACACTGAAGCTTTCTTT. Translating gives CSVILRVPNTEAFF. The whole variable domain, filled in from reference TRBV29-1 and TRBJ1-1, reads SAVISQKPSRDICQRGTSLTIQCQVDSQVTMMFWYRQQPGQSLTLIATANQGSEATYESGFVIDKFPISRPNLTFSTLTVSNMSPEDSSIYLCSVILRVPNTEAFFGQGTRLTVV.

This chain connects TRBV5-8 to TRBJ1-1; perhaps TRBD1 as D (5 bases). Germline V gene sequence: CDR1 SGHTS, CDR2 YDEGEE. V lost 4 bases to trimming and J lost 3 bases, with 19 bases between them. This CDR3 is 16 amino acids long. The CDR3, as DNA: TGTGCCAGCAGCGGTAGCGTCAGAGGGGTGGACACTGAAGCTTTCTTT. It codes for CASSGSVRGVDTEAFF.

This clone has just one count. The V and J genes are TRBV7-2 and TRBJ1-1; D is ambiguous. The CDR3 totals 14 residues. Germline values: CDR1 SGHTA, CDR2 FQGNSA. Trimming removed 1 base from V and 5 bases from J, with 11 bases in between. CDR3 coding DNA: TGTGCCAGCAGCTTAGATCGGGTCATGACTGAAGCTTTCTTT. It encodes CASSLDRVMTEAFF.

The chain couples TRBV6-1 to TRBJ1-2; D is unclear. Trimming took off 6 bases at V and 5 bases at J, with 16 bases between the two ends. The length of the CDR3 is 14 residues. The V gene's germline CDR1 is MNHNS and CDR2 SASEGT. CDR3 loop: CASRSIVLEYGYTF. The CDR3 region has the DNA TGTGCCAGCAGGAGTATAGTGTTGGAGTATGGCTACACCTTC.

This clone came up once. The V gene is TRBV15, the J gene TRBJ1-5; 9 positions agree with TRBD1. CDR3 length: 15 residues. Germline V gives CDR1 LNHNV, CDR2 YYDKDF (reference sequence). Unmatched junction bases numbered 9, after V lost 8 bases and J lost 4 bases. The CDR3 protein is CATGETGQGNQPQHF. The DNA of the CDR3 is TGTGCCACCGGGGAAACAGGACAGGGGAATCAGCCCCAGCATTTT.

The chain combines TRBV6-4 with TRBJ2-7; D uncertain. This CDR3 is 12 amino acids long. CDR1 and CDR2 from the germline V gene are MRHNA and SNTAGT. The germline V and J ends were trimmed by 5 bases and 0 bases, with 5 bases remaining between them. In DNA form, the CDR3 reads TGTGCCAGCAGTCCGAGCTCCTACGAGCAGTACTTC. It is translated as CASSPSSYEQYF.

V and J are TRBV10-2 and TRBJ2-5; no clear D. V lost 6 bases and J 0 bases, leaving 8 bases between the germline ends. CDR1 is WSHSY and CDR2 is SAAADI in the germline V gene. This CDR3 has 13 amino acids. DNA for the CDR3: TGCGCCAGCAGCGTACGGTACCAAGAGACCCAGTACTTC. It encodes CASSVRYQETQYF.

This sequence joins TRBV5-1 and TRBJ1-2; D call uncertain. The V gene lost 4 bases and the J gene lost 9 bases, with 7 bases spanning the gap. Germline loops: CDR1 SGHRS, CDR2 YFSETQ. The CDR3 is made up of 10 amino acids. As DNA, the CDR3 is TGCGCCAGCAGCCGAGGGAGCTACACCTTC. It specifies CASSRGSYTF.

The chain recombines TRBV7-9 with TRBJ2-5, with 9 positions matching TRBD1. There are 16 residues in the CDR3. CDR1 is SEHNR and CDR2 is FQNEAQ in the germline V gene (reference sequence). Germline trimming cut 2 bases from V and 5 bases from J; bases unmatched to any gene: 9. In DNA form, the CDR3 reads TGTGCCAGCAGCTTATGGGGGACAGGGAGGTCGGAGACCCAGTACTTC. Protein product: CASSLWGTGRSETQYF.